Listed below are T cell receptor beta chains from one sample, sequenced in a study of cytomegalovirus exposure and HLA in healthy donors. Here immunoSEQ multiplex PCR was the method, and the copy in TCRdb shows in-frame clones only, minus some. The repertoire holds more than 90,000 clones, with about four fifths as singletons. The sample comprised PBMCs. The receptors stem from a woman aged 40 to 49 in good health and CMV-seropositive. Each CDR3 is given with its conserved first and last residue. D genes are given only for firm matches. A row's size may be missing; if present it is once, few, many or a size class.

clone_size j_call v_call d_call cdr3_aa cdr3_nt
- TRBJ2-7 TRBV4-1 - CASSQGLGGYEQYF TGCGCCAGCAGCCAGGGCTTGGGGGGCTACGAGCAGTACTTC
- TRBJ2-1 TRBV11-2 TRBD2 CASSLEGTSSYNEQFF TGTGCCAGCAGCTTAGAGGGGACTAGCTCATACAATGAGCAGTTCTTC
- TRBJ1-2 TRBV28 TRBD1 CASSFRRGNGYTF TGTGCCAGCAGTTTCCGCAGGGGGAATGGCTACACCTTC
- TRBJ2-2 TRBV2 - CASSGQGMAGGELFF TGTGCCAGCAGTGGCCAGGGCATGGCAGGCGGGGAGCTGTTTTTT
- TRBJ2-1 TRBV19 TRBD2 CASSNLAGQTNEQFF TGTGCCAGTAGCAACCTAGCGGGGCAGACCAATGAGCAGTTCTTC
once TRBJ2-3 TRBV10-3 TRBD2 CAAASGSSTDTQYF TGTGCCGCGGCCAGCGGGAGTAGCACAGATACGCAGTATTTT
- TRBJ2-1 TRBV7-9 - CASMISTGINEQFF TGTGCCAGCATGATTTCGACAGGTATCAATGAGCAGTTCTTC
- TRBJ1-4 TRBV5-6 - CASSYGLATNEKLFF TGTGCCAGCAGCTATGGACTTGCAACTAATGAAAAACTGTTTTTT
- TRBJ2-1 TRBV5-5 - CASSLSRTFYNEQFF TGTGCCAGCAGCTTGTCTAGGACTTTCTACAATGAGCAGTTCTTC
- TRBJ2-5 TRBV7-9 TRBD2 CASSLGPSGTKETQYF TGTGCCAGCAGCTTAGGGCCTAGCGGGACCAAAGAGACCCAGTACTTC
- TRBJ1-4 TRBV11-3 - CASSLRGTNEKLFF TGTGCCAGCAGCTTGAGGGGGACTAATGAAAAACTGTTTTTT
few TRBJ2-1 TRBV30 TRBD2 CAWSVWGLAVNNEQFF TGTGCCTGGAGTGTATGGGGTCTAGCGGTAAACAATGAGCAGTTCTTC
few TRBJ2-3 TRBV6-1 - CASSAGFAGLDSTDTQYF TGTGCCAGCAGTGCGGGATTTGCGGGGCTGGACAGCACAGATACGCAGTATTTT
- TRBJ2-5 TRBV7-2 TRBD1 CASSFVDREETQYF TGTGCCAGCAGCTTCGTAGACAGGGAAGAGACCCAGTACTTC
few TRBJ2-3 TRBV9 TRBD1 CASSAWDREADTQYF TGTGCCAGCAGCGCCTGGGACAGGGAGGCAGATACGCAGTATTTT
- TRBJ2-1 TRBV18 - CASSPQEGSISNEQFF TGTGCCAGCTCACCACAGGAGGGCTCGATTTCGAATGAGCAGTTCTTC
- TRBJ2-5 TRBV7-9 - CASSLSRGWETQYF TGTGCCAGCAGCTTATCAAGGGGCTGGGAGACCCAGTACTTC
- TRBJ2-7 TRBV19 - CASSIVPGSEQYF TGTGCCAGTAGTATAGTTCCGGGATCCGAGCAGTACTTC
- TRBJ2-1 TRBV5-1 - CASSLAPYRSSLYNEQFF TGCGCCAGCAGCTTGGCCCCCTATCGGAGTTCCCTTTACAATGAGCAGTTCTTC
once TRBJ2-5 TRBV7-9 - CASSPERETQYF TGTGCCAGCAGCCCAGAGAGGGAGACCCAGTACTTC
- TRBJ1-1 TRBV2 TRBD1 CASRPRGQILEAFF TGTGCCAGCAGACCAAGGGGGCAAATCTTGGAAGCTTTCTTT
- TRBJ2-5 TRBV2 TRBD2 CASSGTSGYQETQYF TGTGCCAGCAGTGGGACTAGCGGTTATCAAGAGACCCAGTACTTC
- TRBJ2-7 TRBV13 - CASSPGFTYEQYF TGTGCCAGCAGCCCGGGATTTACCTACGAGCAGTACTTC
- TRBJ2-6 TRBV2 - CASIKEHSGANVLTF TGTGCCAGCATTAAAGAACATTCTGGGGCCAACGTCCTGACTTTC
- TRBJ2-1 TRBV5-1 - CASSTTDSPYNEQFF TGCGCCAGCAGCACGACAGATTCCCCCTACAATGAGCAGTTCTTC
few TRBJ2-5 TRBV7-9 - CSSSSSGEETQYF TGTTCCAGCAGCTCGAGCGGAGAAGAGACCCAGTACTTC
- TRBJ2-3 TRBV9 - CASSAPNGFSTDTQYF TGTGCCAGTAGCGCCCCCAACGGGTTTAGCACAGATACGCAGTATTTT
- TRBJ2-7 TRBV28 - CASSLYGGSNPREQYF TGTGCCAGCAGTCTCTATGGGGGGAGCAACCCTCGTGAGCAGTACTTC
few TRBJ1-1 TRBV7-8 TRBD1 CASSWTGGNTEAFF TGTGCCAGCAGCTGGACAGGGGGGAACACTGAAGCTTTCTTT
few TRBJ2-5 TRBV20-1 - CSALEVETQYF TGCAGTGCCTTAGAAGTGGAGACCCAGTACTTC
few TRBJ2-2 TRBV21-1 - CASSKHSGQTGELFF TGTGCCAGCAGCAAACACTCAGGACAAACCGGGGAGCTGTTTTTT
- TRBJ2-1 TRBV10-3 TRBD2 CAISESTPGLAGGNEQFF TGTGCCATCAGTGAGTCGACTCCGGGACTAGCGGGAGGGAATGAGCAGTTCTTC